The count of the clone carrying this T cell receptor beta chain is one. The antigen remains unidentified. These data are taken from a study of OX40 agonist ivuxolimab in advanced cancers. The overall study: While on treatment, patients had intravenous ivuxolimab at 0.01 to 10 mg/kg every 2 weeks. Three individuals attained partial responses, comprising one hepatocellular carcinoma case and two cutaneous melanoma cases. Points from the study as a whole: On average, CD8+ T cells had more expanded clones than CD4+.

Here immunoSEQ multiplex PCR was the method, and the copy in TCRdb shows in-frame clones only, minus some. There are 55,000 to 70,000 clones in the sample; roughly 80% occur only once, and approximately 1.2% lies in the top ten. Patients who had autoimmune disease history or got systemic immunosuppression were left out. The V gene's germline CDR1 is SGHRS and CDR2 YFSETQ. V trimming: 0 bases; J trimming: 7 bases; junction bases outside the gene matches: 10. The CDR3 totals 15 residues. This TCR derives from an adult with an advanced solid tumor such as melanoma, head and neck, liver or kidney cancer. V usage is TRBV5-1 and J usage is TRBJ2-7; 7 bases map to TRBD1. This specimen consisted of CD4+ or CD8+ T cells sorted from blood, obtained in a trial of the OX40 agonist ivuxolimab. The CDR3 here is CASSLALGGLGEQYF. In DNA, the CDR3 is TGCGCCAGCAGCTTGGCCTTAGGGGGCTTGGGAGAGCAGTACTTC.